This TCR beta chain is drawn from a study of cytomegalovirus exposure and HLA in healthy donors. Study-wide background: An early data release held some 89 million unique TCRs from HLA-typed donors. Points from the study as a whole: Three chains linked to CMV were shown in vitro to be specific for CMV antigens. Another analysis was done later, and it associated 16,951 TCR beta sequences with HLA alleles at 0.05 false discovery rate. Accurate HLA-A and HLA-B prediction from TCR beta sequences was reported for most subjects.

Looked up from germline, CDR1 is PRHDT and CDR2 is FYEKMQ (reference sequence). This CDR3 has 14 residues. Unmatched junction bases numbered 9, after V lost 5 bases and J lost 7 bases. As regards this clone: No antigen is known for it.

The PCR made use of 60 Vbeta and 13 Jbeta primers. Libraries were prepared by immunoSEQ multiplex PCR; TCRdb keeps only in-frame clonotypes and omits some of them. The repertoire holds 100,000 to 150,000 clones, 77% seen once, with around 4% in the top ten. The clonotype comes from a male donor in good health and CMV-seropositive. The V gene is TRBV13, the J gene TRBJ2-5; 8 bases match TRBD1. The specimen sequenced was PBMCs. The CDR3 is CASSPWTGRRTQYF. The CDR3 coding sequence is TGTGCCAGCAGCCCCTGGACAGGGCGAAGGACCCAGTACTTC.